Below are 9 T cell receptor beta chains sequenced from a single sample in a study of T cell changes during pregnancy in multiple sclerosis. Assay used: immunoSEQ multiplex PCR; TCRdb lists only in-frame clones, some missing. The sample lists more than 45,000 clones, about 90% seen once, with 0.95% to 1.5% in the top ten. Sequencing was performed on CD4+ T cells from peripheral blood mononuclear cells, taken in the second trimester of pregnancy. These receptor sequences come from a female donor with multiple sclerosis, enrolled in a pregnancy study.

The chain joins TRBV5-8 to TRBJ1-3, with D perhaps matching TRBD1 (5 bases). V gave up 2 bases and J gave up 0 bases, with 9 bases separating them. This CDR3 contains 15 residues. The germline V gene encodes CDR1 SGHTS and CDR2 YDEGEE. CDR3 sequence reads: CASSFGGISGNTIYF. CDR3 sequence (DNA): TGTGCCAGCAGCTTTGGGGGGATCTCTGGAAACACCATATATTTT.

This rearrangement joins TRBV2 to TRBJ2-7; perhaps TRBD1 as D (8 bases). Germline loops: CDR1 SNHLY, CDR2 FYNNEI. Trimming stripped 5 bases from V and 2 bases from J, with 13 bases between. The CDR3 has 14 amino acids. The DNA of the CDR3 is TGTGCCAGCAGTATACAGGGGGGGACCTACGAGCAGTACTTC. Amino acids: CASSIQGGTYEQYF.

Turning to this clone: One junction end disagrees with the germline gene, perhaps due to a read error. The chain couples TRBV7-7 to TRBJ1-5; the match to TRBD1 covers 12 bases. This CDR3 is 17 amino acids long. Looked up from germline, CDR1 is SSHAT and CDR2 is FNYEAQ (reference sequence). The DNA for the CDR3 is TGTGCTAGCAGCAACCGGGACAGGGGGCCGTTGTATCAGCCCCAGCATTTT. It yields the protein CASSNRDRGPLYQPQHF.

The DNA of the CDR3 is TGTGCCAGCAGCTTAGTCGGGTACGAGCAGTACTTC. This encodes CASSLVGYEQYF. This chain uses TRBV11-2 with TRBJ2-7; no clear D gene. V lost 1 base and J 4 bases, leaving 5 bases between the germline ends. CDR3 length: 12 residues. Germline CDR1 SGHAT, CDR2 FQNNGV.

The chain uses TRBV5-6 and TRBJ2-7; TRBD1 matches at 9 bases. With 0 bases clipped from V and 3 bases from J, the junction kept 1 base outside the gene matches. In germline, CDR1 is SGHDT, CDR2 YYEEEE. The CDR3 loop spans 14 amino acids. CDR3 sequence reads: CASSLDRGLYEQYF. The CDR3 DNA is TGTGCCAGCAGCTTGGACAGGGGGCTCTACGAGCAGTACTTC.

The chain combines TRBV7-2 with TRBJ2-5; the match to TRBD1 covers 8 bases. Trimming cost V 5 bases and J 2 bases; bases outside gene matches: 7. The CDR3 extends over 15 amino acids. CDR1 and CDR2 (germline): SGHTA, FQGNSA. This CDR3 is CASSNTWTGQETQYF. The CDR3 DNA reads TGTGCCAGCAGCAACACCTGGACAGGGCAAGAGACCCAGTACTTC.

The rearrangement uses TRBV7-2 and TRBJ2-1; 8 bases map to TRBD2. Germline CDR1 and CDR2: SGHTA and FQGNSA. This CDR3 is built from 15 residues. After removal of 6 bases from V and 6 bases from J, the junction contained 10 bases not matched to a gene. The CDR3 loop reads CASSPPGGARNEQFF. CDR3 nucleotides: TGTGCCAGCAGTCCCCCGGGGGGGGCGCGCAATGAGCAGTTCTTC.

This clone has more than one count but fewer than ten. J is TRBJ1-5 and V is TRBV21-1. TRBV21-1 is a pseudogene. The CDR3 loop spans 15 amino acids. The CDR3 DNA sequence: TGTGCCAGCAGCAAAGAAGCGGGGGGCAATCAGCCCCAGCATTTT. This translates into CASSKEAGGNQPQHF.

This chain joins TRBV5-1 and TRBJ2-2; D gene uncertain. This CDR3 has 13 residues. Trimming cost V 4 bases and J 8 bases, with 12 bases left between them. The germline V gene encodes CDR1 SGHRS and CDR2 YFSETQ. This CDR3 is CASSPAMRGELFF. The DNA of the CDR3 is TGCGCCAGCAGCCCGGCTATGAGGGGGGAGCTGTTTTTT.